The present entry profiles one TCR beta chain with its context. What it binds is not known. The method was immunoSEQ multiplex PCR; TCRdb's version includes in-frame clones alone and lacks a portion of them. The sample holds approximately 120,000 clones, around 87% seen once. The entry originates in a study of T cell responses to AZD1222 COVID-19 vaccine. Study results and limitations: Baseline antibody screening turned up just a handful of seropositive AZD1222 recipients. Only after the peak T cell response were repertoires sampled. Clonal diversity was possibly underestimated; the donors were predominantly white British and more often female. With two AZD1222 doses given, Spike-specific TCR breadth and depth both rose.

The germline V gene has CDR1 MDHEN and CDR2 SYDVKM. The CDR3 contains 14 residues. Trimming left V 3 bases short and J 4 bases short, with 9 bases between. This chain links TRBV28 with TRBJ1-4; D call uncertain. The receptor comes from an adult in good health. This material consisted of peripheral blood, taken on day 0 of AZD1222 vaccination. The CDR3: CASSFSPVNEKLFF. CDR3 in DNA: TGTGCCAGCAGTTTCTCCCCAGTTAATGAAAAACTGTTTTTT.